These 15 T cell receptor beta chains were all obtained from the same sample, sequenced in a study of identical twins. TCRdb used MiXCR to reprocess the 5' RACE reads, holding one entry per CDR3 protein. The sample consists of hundreds of thousands of distinct CDR3 sequences, about 22% of them appearing once. Separately, the same data were catalogued under a study of yellow fever vaccine responses in identical twins.

The sequenced sample was CD4+ T cells sorted from blood. These receptors all stem from a woman aged 18 to 35 in good health.

This clonotype was recorded many times. The rearrangement links TRBV5-1 to TRBJ2-3; no definite D call. The CDR3 runs to 13 residues. V lost 3 bases to trimming and J lost 3 bases, with 8 bases between them. Per the germline V gene, CDR1 is SGHRS and CDR2 is YFSETQ. CDR3 amino acids: CASSSVQTDTQYF. The CDR3 DNA is TGCGCCAGCAGCTCAGTTCAGACAGATACGCAGTATTTT.

This clonotype came up a few times. The gene calls are TRBV28 and TRBJ2-1, with 9 bases aligning to TRBD1. Germline CDR1 MDHEN, CDR2 SYDVKM. The CDR3 spans 16 residues. The trim removed 6 bases at V and 2 bases at J, leaving 8 bases unmatched. DNA for the CDR3: TGTGCCAGCAGACCTCCAGGGACAGGGCCCTACAATGAGCAGTTCTTC. Protein sequence: CASRPPGTGPYNEQFF.

The chain has TRBV20-1 and TRBJ1-1, with D unresolved. CDR1 is DFQATT and CDR2 is SNEGSKA in the germline V gene (reference sequence). The V and J ends lost 1 base and 1 base respectively, with 10 bases between them. The CDR3 covers 14 residues. The CDR3: CSARVPPRNTEAFF. DNA for the CDR3: TGCAGTGCTAGAGTTCCCCCTAGGAACACTGAAGCTTTCTTT.

V gene TRBV10-3 combines with J gene TRBJ2-1, with TRBD2 matching 10 bases. The CDR3 runs to 14 residues. Trimming took 8 bases from V and 5 from J; bases not matched to a gene: 6. CDR1 is ENHRY, CDR2 SYGVKD, per germline. CDR3 residues: CAISSGREHNEQFF. Written as DNA, the CDR3 is TGTGCCATCTCTAGCGGGAGAGAACACAATGAGCAGTTCTTC.

This clonotype has ten or more counts. The chain is built from TRBV19 and TRBJ1-1; D remains unclear. Trimming left V 0 bases short and J 8 bases short, with 16 bases between. Germline V gene sequence: CDR1 LNHDA, CDR2 SQIVND (reference sequence). This CDR3 comprises 15 residues. In nucleotides, the CDR3 is TGTGCCAGTAGTATAGAAGGGCGGTCGATGACGGAAGCTTTCTTT. Translation: CASSIEGRSMTEAFF.

In its sample, this clonotype was seen a few times. The gene calls are TRBV3-1 and TRBJ2-7; perhaps TRBD2 as D (6 bases). In germline, CDR1 is LGHDT, CDR2 YNNKEL (reference sequence). Trimming cost V 0 bases and J 5 bases, with 14 bases left between them. This CDR3 comprises 15 residues. The CDR3 spells CASSQDIGREDEQYF. As DNA, the CDR3 is TGTGCCAGCAGCCAAGATATCGGCAGGGAGGACGAGCAGTACTTC.

The V call is TRBV24-1, the J call TRBJ1-2; possible D gene TRBD1, 5 bases. Trimming removed 3 bases at V and 6 bases at J, with 10 bases between. From germline, CDR1 is KGHDR and CDR2 SFDVKD. The CDR3 runs to 13 residues. The DNA for the CDR3 is TGTGCCACCAGTGATGCGGGGACCCATGGCTACACCTTC. Translating gives CATSDAGTHGYTF.

The chain joins TRBV20-1 to TRBJ1-1; D is uncertain. From germline, CDR1 is DFQATT and CDR2 SNEGSKA (reference sequence). The CDR3 consists of 12 residues. The V end lost 0 bases, the J end lost 1 base, and 3 bases lay between the germline ends. Here the CDR3 reads CSAREQNTEAFF. In nucleotides, the CDR3 is TGCAGTGCTAGAGAGCAGAACACTGAAGCTTTCTTT.

The table lists this clonotype with a few counts. The rearrangement joins TRBV5-1 to TRBJ1-1; D is unresolved. The CDR3 has 17 residues. Trimming stripped 0 bases from V and 0 bases from J, with 15 bases between. CDR1 is SGHRS and CDR2 is YFSETQ in the germline V gene. Written as DNA, the CDR3 is TGCGCCAGCAGCTTGGTCCCTCGAGTCCCTATGAACACTGAAGCTTTCTTT. This gives the protein CASSLVPRVPMNTEAFF.

This chain joins TRBV10-2 and TRBJ2-3; 7 positions match TRBD2. The trim removed 4 bases at V and 6 bases at J, leaving 7 bases unmatched. This CDR3 has 14 residues. CDR1 and CDR2 from the germline V gene are WSHSY and SAAADI. The CDR3 coding sequence is TGCGCCAGCAGTGGAGCGGGGAGCGGCGATACGCAGTATTTT. As protein: CASSGAGSGDTQYF.

Only a few counts were recorded for this clonotype. V is TRBV7-9 and J is TRBJ2-3; TRBD1 matches 9 bases. CDR3 length equals 17 residues. Germline V gene data show CDR1 as SEHNR and CDR2 as FQNEAQ (reference sequence). Trimming cost V 5 bases and J 3 bases; bases outside gene matches: 12. CDR3 sequence reads: CASSRRTGTGWTDTQYF. In DNA form, the CDR3 reads TGTGCCAGCAGCCGACGAACCGGGACAGGGTGGACAGATACGCAGTATTTT.

The sample holds a few counts of this clonotype. In nucleotides, the CDR3 is TGTGCCAGCAGCTTAAGTGCAATGGCGGTTGGGACCCAGTACTTC. Translating it yields CASSLSAMAVGTQYF. The rearrangement joins TRBV7-2 to TRBJ2-5; the D is unclear. The germline V and J ends were trimmed by 2 bases and 7 bases, with 17 bases remaining between them. Germline V gene data show CDR1 as SGHTA and CDR2 as FQGNSA. The CDR3 has 15 residues.

This clonotype turned up a few times. The chain links TRBV11-2 to TRBJ1-5; D call uncertain. V lost 1 base and J lost 8, with 9 bases in between. Germline CDR1 SGHAT, CDR2 FQNNGV. The length of the CDR3 is 13 residues. The CDR3 reads CASSLGGVEPQHF. CDR3 DNA: TGTGCCAGCAGCTTAGGTGGGGTGGAGCCCCAGCATTTT.

J is TRBJ2-5 and V is TRBV6-1; 13 nucleotides agree with TRBD2. Germline lookup yields CDR1 MNHNS and CDR2 SASEGT. This CDR3 comprises 17 residues. With 3 bases clipped from V and 5 bases from J, the junction kept 9 bases outside the gene matches. The CDR3 nucleotides are TGTGCCAGCAGTGAGGGACTAGCGGGACGGTGGAGCGAGACCCAGTACTTC. Its protein product is CASSEGLAGRWSETQYF.

This chain connects TRBV20-1 to TRBJ2-7, with 10 nucleotides matching TRBD2. The CDR3 is made up of 14 amino acids. The germline V gene encodes CDR1 DFQATT and CDR2 SNEGSKA (reference sequence). V trimming: 4 bases; J trimming: 4 bases; junction bases outside the gene matches: 7. The CDR3 DNA is TGCAGTGCTACCCACAGCGGGAGGGGGTACGAGCAGTACTTC. It codes for CSATHSGRGYEQYF.